These 7 T cell receptor beta chains share one sample of origin, sequenced in a study of T cells after yellow fever vaccination. From the 5' RACE reads, TCRdb called clonotypes with MiXCR, one entry per CDR3 protein. The data contain approximately 96,000 distinct CDR3 sequences, about 8.4% of them singletons. Here the sequenced sample was CD8+ T cells not binding an NS4B(214-222) dextramer, sorted from PBMCs, taken more than 14 days after the first yellow fever vaccination. The receptors stem from a man aged 18 to 29 who received the YFV17D yellow fever vaccine.

CDR3 in DNA: TGTGCCAGCAGTCCAGGGTTCACCGGGGAGCTGTTTTTT. It encodes CASSPGFTGELFF. The V gene is TRBV6-2 or TRBV6-3, the J gene TRBJ2-2; D might be TRBD1 (5 bases). CDR3 size: 13 residues. Trimming removed 5 bases from V and 4 bases from J, with 8 bases in between. Per the germline V gene, CDR1 is MNHEY and CDR2 is SVGEGT.

The V and J genes are TRBV13 and TRBJ1-1; the match to TRBD1 covers 10 bases. This CDR3 is 17 amino acids long. The V gene's germline CDR1 is PRHDT and CDR2 FYEKMQ (reference sequence). V lost 7 bases to trimming and J lost 4 bases; unmatched junction nucleotides: 15. Here the CDR3 reads CASTSGQGSFKSTEAFF. The CDR3 DNA reads TGTGCCAGCACCTCGGGACAGGGGTCTTTTAAATCCACTGAAGCTTTCTTT.

The V and J genes are TRBV6-5 and TRBJ1-4; possible D gene TRBD1, 6 bases. The germline gives CDR1 MNHEY, CDR2 SVGAGI. The CDR3 runs to 16 residues. V lost 6 bases, J lost 8 bases, and 22 bases lay in between. The CDR3 region is CASRFRPGQRIEKLFF. CDR3 nucleotides: TGTGCCAGCAGATTCCGTCCGGGACAAAGAATCGAAAAACTGTTTTTT.

This clonotype appeared a few times. V usage is TRBV6-2 or TRBV6-3 and J usage is TRBJ2-7; D uncertain. Trimming pared 6 bases from V and 2 bases from J, leaving 8 bases between. CDR1 and CDR2 (germline): MNHEY, SVGEGT. This CDR3 comprises 12 residues. DNA for the CDR3: TGTGCCAGCAGGAACTCCCCCTACGAGCAGTACGTC. Its protein is CASRNSPYEQYV.

The chain recombines TRBV12-3 or TRBV12-4 with TRBJ1-2; weak D call: TRBD1 (6 bases). The CDR3 consists of 16 residues. V dropped 5 bases and J dropped 4 bases, with 20 bases sitting between them. CDR3 region: CASSPPIQGPIYGYTF. DNA for the CDR3: TGTGCCAGCAGTCCTCCTATACAGGGCCCCATCTATGGCTACACCTTC.

The table lists this clonotype with many counts. The chain carries TRBV6-4 and TRBJ2-3; D may be TRBD2 (7 bases). The CDR3 covers 14 residues. V lost 8 bases and J lost 2, with 14 bases in between. Germline CDR1 MRHNA, CDR2 SNTAGT. The chain's CDR3 is CASGAGGHTDTQYF. The DNA of the CDR3 is TGTGCCAGCGGGGCCGGGGGGCACACAGATACGCAGTATTTT.

This chain joins TRBV4-3 and TRBJ2-1, with 10 bases aligning to TRBD2. The trim removed 3 bases at V and 6 bases at J, leaving 8 bases unmatched. Germline CDR1 LGHNA, CDR2 YSLEER. This CDR3 comprises 16 residues. CDR3 bases: TGCGCCAGCAGCCATAACCGAGCGGGGGGGCGCAATGAGCAGTTCTTC. Its translation: CASSHNRAGGRNEQFF.